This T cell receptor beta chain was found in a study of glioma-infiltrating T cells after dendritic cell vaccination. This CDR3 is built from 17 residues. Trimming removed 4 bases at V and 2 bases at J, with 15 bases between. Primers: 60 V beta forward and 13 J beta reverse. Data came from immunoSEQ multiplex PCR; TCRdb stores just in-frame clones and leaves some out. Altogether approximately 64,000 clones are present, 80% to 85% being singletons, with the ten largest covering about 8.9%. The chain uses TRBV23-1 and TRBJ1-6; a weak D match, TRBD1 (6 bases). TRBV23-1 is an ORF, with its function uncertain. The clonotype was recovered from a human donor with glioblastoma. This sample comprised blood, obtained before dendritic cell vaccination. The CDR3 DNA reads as TGCGCCAGCAGTCCCCGGGGGGCCCTCACCTATAATTCACCCCTCCACTTT. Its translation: CASSPRGALTYNSPLHF.